This TCR beta chain came from a study of T cell repertoires in cytomegalovirus infection (dated by TCRdb to the late 2010s). Broadly, across the study: The peptide stimulations were aimed at well-studied HLA-B-restricted epitopes as well as recently identified HLA-C-restricted CMV epitopes, whose presentation resists viral immunomodulation. Donor HLA type was relevant to the analysis, as public TCR beta signatures indicated carriage of CMV infection together with the matching HLA type.

What the research found in general, with its limitations: The ex vivo response was dominated by HLA-C-restricted CMV-specific TCR beta clonotypes, and the single most frequent clonotype in two of eight donors was supplied by these HLA-C-restricted clonotypes. Carriers of CMV infection plus the relevant HLA type were discriminated by the cumulative frequency of public TCR beta family members in the study cohort and in an independent roughly 400-donor cohort.

This clonotype has just a few counts. No antigen is known for it. One base away there is no much larger clone; base qualities are not given. The CDR3 contains 16 residues, cysteine and phenylalanine counted. Just CDR3 DNA is preserved here, 48 bases in frame from base 1. CDR1 and CDR2, looked up from the germline V gene, are SGHVS and FQNEAQ. The junction shows trimming of 3 bases on V and 4 bases on J, and the gene matches do not reach 7 bases of it. Per the publication, the treatment or condition label means: in vitro stimulation with specific CMV peptide epitopes to enrich CMV-specific T cells. Instrument on record: Illumina HiSeq 1500. The public reads were run again by TCRdb, first through fastp at Q25 and then through MiXCR, and only productive beta chains were kept. Each entry is one CDR3 protein sequence, shown with its most common DNA and genes. Counted in this sample were more than 75,000 distinct CDR3 sequences; about 29% of them appeared once. The top ten clones comprise roughly 70% of the sample.

The chain was built from TRBV7-8 and TRBJ2-1, and 9 junction bases match TRBD1. This sequence was found in a human donor in good health (CMV status not recorded). Some clones in this sample may be carry-over from other donors' samples. Sequenced here: CD8+ T cells from cultured PBMCs, sampled from culture after CMV antigen stimulation. DNA sequence: TGTGCCAGCAGCTTCCTCGGGACAGGGCAATACAATGAGCAGTTCTTC. Its coded protein is CASSFLGTGQYNEQFF. The full variable domain, with segments outside the CDR3 supplied by the reference TRBV7-8 and TRBJ2-1 proteins, appears as GAGVSQSPRYKVAKRGQDVALRCDPISGHVSLFWYQQALGQGPEFLTYFQNEAQLDKSGLPSDRFFAERPEGSVSTLKIQRTQQEDSAVYLCASSFLGTGQYNEQFFGPGTRLTVL.